The clone carrying this T cell receptor beta chain appeared a few times. Its antigen is still unknown. This record belongs to a study of cytomegalovirus exposure and HLA in healthy donors. General study results and limits: Later analysis suggested links between common viral pathogens and several top significant clusters.

There are 12 residues in the CDR3. The V and J ends lost 3 bases and 1 base respectively, with 6 bases between them. CDR1 is GTSNPN and CDR2 is SVGIG in the germline V gene (reference sequence). This PCR relied on a set of 60 Vbeta primers and 13 Jbeta primers. Generated by immunoSEQ multiplex PCR, the TCRdb table keeps only in-frame clones and is missing some. The sample carries about 150,000 clones, 75% to 80% recorded once. This rearrangement joins TRBV30 to TRBJ2-5; TRBD2 is a possible D gene (5 bases). The sequence came from a male donor in good health and CMV-seronegative. Sample: PBMCs. The CDR3 DNA reads TGTGCCTGGAGAAGCGGCCAAGAGACCCAGTACTTC. As protein: CAWRSGQETQYF.